This passage covers 16 T cell receptor beta chains from one sample sequenced in a study of shared clonotypes between healthy human individuals. Some clones are missing from TCRdb's copy, which holds only in-frame ones; the method was immunoSEQ multiplex PCR. The top ten clones hold approximately 1.5% of a sample with about 1 million clones, around 75% of them seen once. Material: memory CD4+ T cells sorted from blood. The subset is: CD45RA-negative fraction. The receptors derive from a man younger than 35 in good health.

The chain combines TRBV21-1 with TRBJ2-4; TRBD2, the table's D call, was not compared with the DNA. TRBV21-1 is a pseudogene. The CDR3 totals 10 residues. CDR3 sequence: CASSKAEVHF. The CDR3, as DNA: TGTGCCAGCAGCAAGGCGGAGGTCCACTTC.

The chain links TRBV6-5 to TRBJ2-7, with unresolved D. Trimming stripped 4 bases from V and 3 bases from J, with 10 bases between. Germline V gene lookup returns CDR1 MNHEY and CDR2 SVGAGI. This CDR3 region has 13 residues. The CDR3 loop is CASSSPTVYEQYF. The DNA for the CDR3 is TGTGCCAGCAGTTCCCCCACGGTCTACGAGCAGTACTTC.

The V gene is TRBV19, the J gene TRBJ2-7; D is uncertain. CDR3 length: 14 residues. Germline V gives CDR1 LNHDA, CDR2 SQIVND (reference sequence). Trimming removed 5 bases from V and 2 bases from J, with 13 bases in between. CDR3: CASSRRQATYEQYF. The DNA of the CDR3 is TGTGCCAGTAGTCGCCGACAAGCTACCTACGAGCAGTACTTC.

V and J are TRBV5-1 and TRBJ2-5, with D hard to call. Trimming cost V 4 bases and J 1 base, with 8 bases left between them. The CDR3 is 13 amino acids. Germline values: CDR1 SGHRS, CDR2 YFSETQ. The CDR3 coding sequence is TGCGCCAGCAGCGTTGACACCCAAGAGACCCAGTACTTC. This gives the protein CASSVDTQETQYF.

The rearrangement uses TRBV11-2 and TRBJ2-7; unclear D gene. The ends were cut back, 5 bases at V and 7 bases at J, with 12 bases in the middle. The CDR3 has 12 amino acids. CDR1 and CDR2 from the germline V gene are SGHAT and FQNNGV. The CDR3 DNA is TGTGCCAGCAGCCCTTCCGGGTTAGAGCAGTACTTC. It codes for CASSPSGLEQYF.

The chain joins TRBV2 to TRBJ1-1, with 7 bases that match TRBD1. The V segment lost 4 bases and the J segment 7 bases; nucleotides outside the gene matches: 9. Germline CDR1 and CDR2: SNHLY and FYNNEI. This CDR3 comprises 14 residues. The CDR3 DNA reads TGTGCCAGCAGTGTTCTAGGGGGCGCCGGTGAAGCTTTCTTT. The encoded protein is CASSVLGGAGEAFF.

The chain joins TRBV6-1 to TRBJ2-4; the match to TRBD1 covers 7 bases. This CDR3 spans 16 amino acids. Trimming removed 4 bases from V and 1 base from J; junction bases left unmatched: 7. Per germline, CDR1 MNHNS and CDR2 SASEGT. The CDR3, as DNA: TGTGCCAGCAGTGGAGAGACAGGGATGGCCAAAAACATTCAGTACTTC. This gives the protein CASSGETGMAKNIQYF.

The V gene is TRBV10-3, the J gene TRBJ1-2; D not certain. Between the trimmed V and J ends, which lost 0 bases and 5 bases, there was a span of 13 bases. This CDR3 comprises 15 residues. Germline CDR1 and CDR2: ENHRY and SYGVKD. CDR3 in amino acids: CAISESGSFGYGYTF. CDR3 nucleotide sequence: TGTGCCATCAGTGAGTCGGGCAGTTTTGGGTATGGCTACACCTTC.

CDR3 in amino acids: CASMGRVNQPQHF. In DNA form, the CDR3 reads TGTGCCAGCATGGGCAGGGTCAATCAGCCCCAGCATTTT. The chain recombines TRBV2 with TRBJ1-5, with D possibly TRBD1 on 5 matching bases. Germline CDR1 is SNHLY and CDR2 is FYNNEI. The CDR3 sequence is 13 residues long. V was trimmed by 7 bases and J by 3 bases, leaving 10 bases between them. The full variable domain, rest sourced from reference TRBV2 and TRBJ1-5, is EPEVTQTPSHQVTQMGQEVILRCVPISNHLYFYWYRQILGQKVEFLVSFYNNEISEKSEIFDDQFSVERPDGSNFTLKIRSTKLEDSAMYFCASMGRVNQPQHFGDGTRLSIL.

Notes on this clone: Other DNA sequences in this sample translate to the same CDR3. The chain couples TRBV5-1 to TRBJ2-3; D not resolved. From germline, CDR1 is SGHRS and CDR2 YFSETQ. V dropped 0 bases and J dropped 1 base, with 6 bases sitting between them. This CDR3 comprises 14 residues. CDR3 DNA: TGCGCCAGCAGCTTGGGGCACGGCACAGATACGCAGTATTTT. The encoded protein is CASSLGHGTDTQYF.

The gene calls are TRBV7-2 and TRBJ1-2; 8 positions match TRBD1. Germline CDR1 reads SGHTA; CDR2 reads FQGNSA. Germline trimming cut 2 bases from V and 6 bases from J; bases unmatched to any gene: 5. The CDR3 contains 14 residues. DNA for the CDR3: TGTGCCAGCAGCTTAACCAGGGGGCAACATGGCTACACCTTC. Translation: CASSLTRGQHGYTF.

This clone was detected a few times. This chain connects TRBV2 to TRBJ1-2; D unclear. V was cut by 5 bases and J by 8 bases, with 18 bases left in between. The CDR3 is 14 amino acids. From germline, CDR1 is SNHLY and CDR2 FYNNEI. The CDR3 sequence is CASSRDESLYGYTF. For the CDR3, the DNA is TGTGCCAGCAGTCGAGATGAGTCCCTCTACGGCTACACCTTC. Supplemented by reference TRBV2 and TRBJ1-2, the full variable domain reads EPEVTQTPSHQVTQMGQEVILRCVPISNHLYFYWYRQILGQKVEFLVSFYNNEISEKSEIFDDQFSVERPDGSNFTLKIRSTKLEDSAMYFCASSRDESLYGYTFGSGTRLTVV.

The genes are TRBV2 and TRBJ2-5; TRBD2 aligns across 11 bases. CDR3 length: 16 amino acids. V was clipped by 6 bases and J by 3 bases; unmatched bases: 9. In germline, CDR1 is SNHLY, CDR2 FYNNEI. Written as DNA, the CDR3 is TGTGCCAGCAGCCCGAGGGCTAGCGGGGGGAAAGAGACCCAGTACTTC. This translates into CASSPRASGGKETQYF. The full variable domain, rest sourced from reference TRBV2 and TRBJ2-5, is EPEVTQTPSHQVTQMGQEVILRCVPISNHLYFYWYRQILGQKVEFLVSFYNNEISEKSEIFDDQFSVERPDGSNFTLKIRSTKLEDSAMYFCASSPRASGGKETQYFGPGTRLLVL.

CDR3 loop: CASSPRDSHYNEQFF. In nucleotides, the CDR3 is TGTGCCAGCAGCCCCCGGGACTCCCATTACAATGAGCAGTTCTTC. The J gene is TRBJ2-1, the V gene TRBV5-4; TRBD2 is a possible D gene (6 bases). Per the germline V gene, CDR1 is SGHNT and CDR2 is YYREEE (reference sequence). The length of the CDR3 is 15 residues. Between the trimmed V and J ends, which lost 4 bases and 4 bases, there was a span of 15 bases.

The chain has TRBV9 and TRBJ2-2; D may be TRBD1 (5 bases). Trimming removed 3 bases at V and 6 bases at J, with 15 bases between. There are 15 residues in the CDR3. Per germline, CDR1 SGDLS and CDR2 YYNGEE. CDR3 sequence: CASSARVISPGELFF. The CDR3, as DNA: TGTGCCAGCAGCGCCAGGGTAATATCCCCCGGGGAGCTGTTTTTT.

The chain has TRBV6-1 and TRBJ2-5; D remains unclear. The CDR3 contains 15 residues. Germline CDR1 reads MNHNS; CDR2 reads SASEGT. Trimming removed 0 bases at V and 1 base at J, with 9 bases between. The CDR3, as DNA: TGTGCCAGCAGTGAAGCACCAGGAGCCCAAGAGACCCAGTACTTC. As protein: CASSEAPGAQETQYF.